This TCR beta chain appears in the sequencing data of a study of blood T cell repertoires in COVID-19. In this sample, this clone turned up once. TCRdb's table, derived via immunoSEQ multiplex PCR, lists solely in-frame clones and lacks some. This sample has roughly 300,000 clones, with more than 90% found just once. Germline loops: CDR1 SGHTS, CDR2 YDEGEE. Trimming left V 5 bases short and J 3 bases short, with 11 bases between. The CDR3 runs 14 residues. The specimen was PBMCs or T cells enriched from blood (not recorded which). The rearrangement links TRBV5-8 to TRBJ2-2; D possibly corresponds to TRBD1 (7 bases). This receptor was obtained from a woman aged 25-40 years who had recovered from COVID-19. CDR3 loop: CASRPGGYTGELFF. The DNA for the CDR3 is TGTGCCAGCAGGCCAGGGGGGTACACCGGGGAGCTGTTTTTT.